This TCR beta chain was identified during a study of post-analysis software for immune sequencing data. In the study overall: Relapsing-remitting, secondary progressive and progressive-relapsing multiple sclerosis were all included among the disease courses.

Presence of unique molecular identifiers characterized the TCR beta cDNA libraries. Yield was roughly 500,000 cDNA molecules from around 1 to 9.1 million T cells. TCRdb reprocessed the PCR reads via MiXCR and lists one record per CDR3 protein. The sample contains 350,000 to 450,000 distinct CDR3 sequences, around 33% of which appear only once. Overall study findings and caveats: Strong co-clustering by F measure was seen for same-batch samples. Patients carried a handful of TRBV segments more frequently than controls did, and TRBV5-6, TRBV5-1 and TRBV20-1 were among them. Multiple sclerosis was associated with a significant reduction in normalized Chao1 diversity relative to controls.

The V end was cut by 8 bases, the J end by 3 bases, with 14 bases between. The germline gives CDR1 SNHLY, CDR2 FYNNEI. The CDR3 contains 14 residues. Worth noting for this clonotype: Its antigen remains unknown.

The chain employs TRBV2 and TRBJ2-4; D unclear. The clonotype comes from a girl aged 10-17 years with multiple sclerosis. Sequencing was performed on blood. The CDR3 spells CASLPGWGKNIQYF. CDR3 in DNA: TGTGCCAGCTTGCCAGGATGGGGCAAAAACATTCAGTACTTC.